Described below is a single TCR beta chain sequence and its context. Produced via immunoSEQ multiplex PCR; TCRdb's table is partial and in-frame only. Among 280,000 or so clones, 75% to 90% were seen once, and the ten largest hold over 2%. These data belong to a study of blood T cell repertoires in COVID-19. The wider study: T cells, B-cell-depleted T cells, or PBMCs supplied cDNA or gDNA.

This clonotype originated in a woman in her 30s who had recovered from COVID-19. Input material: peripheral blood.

The CDR3 is CASSKGREMNQPQHF. The CDR3 nucleotides are TGTGCCAGCAGCAAAGGGAGGGAGATGAATCAGCCCCAGCATTTT. V is TRBV2 and J is TRBJ1-5; D gene unclear. Trimming took off 6 bases at V and 4 bases at J, with 16 bases between the two ends. There are 15 residues in the CDR3. Germline assignment: CDR1 SNHLY and CDR2 FYNNEI.